The next 32 T cell receptor beta chains were all read from a single sample in a study of blood T cells in healthy people across ages. It was with a sample-barcoded 5' primer and a J-beta primer mix that a second PCR of about 6 to 11 cycles was run. One entry per CDR3 protein, called by TCRdb with MiXCR from the 5' RACE reads. Here the sample spans roughly 900,000 distinct CDR3 sequences, around 26% being singletons. Material: blood. Receptors were obtained from a woman older than 75 in good health.

The sample holds many counts of this clonotype. The genes are TRBV7-2 and TRBJ2-5; 8 bases fit TRBD1. CDR1 is SGHTA and CDR2 is FQGNSA in the germline V gene. The CDR3 totals 15 residues. J was trimmed by 5 bases and V by 2 bases; bases with no gene match: 7. The CDR3 region is CASSLPTGEVETQYF. The CDR3 coding sequence is TGTGCCAGCAGCTTACCGACAGGGGAGGTCGAGACCCAGTACTTC.

Ten or more counts support this clonotype. This chain connects TRBV4-2 to TRBJ2-1; possible D gene TRBD2, 7 bases. Germline V gives CDR1 LGHNA, CDR2 YNFKEQ. The CDR3 covers 15 residues. The V and J ends lost 1 base and 7 bases respectively, with 14 bases between them. In DNA, the CDR3 is TGTGCCAGCAGCCAAGGAGCGCGGGGGCCGAATGAGCAGTTCTTC. This sequence encodes CASSQGARGPNEQFF.

Of note for this clonotype: Just one base apart from a much larger clone, this may be a read error. The V gene is TRBV7-8, the J gene TRBJ2-7; D is possibly TRBD2 (6 bases). The DNA end is more similar to TRBJ2-5, so the J call may be wrong. CDR1 and CDR2 (germline): SGHVS, FQNEAQ. The CDR3 has 14 residues. CDR3 protein: CASRRGVGGETQYF. The CDR3 coding sequence is TGTGCCAGCAGGCGAGGAGTCGGGGGAGAGACCCAGTACTTC.

This clonotype was observed many times. V and J are TRBV6-2 or TRBV6-3 and TRBJ2-7, with TRBD1 matching over 7 bases. CDR3 length: 15 residues. Unmatched junction bases numbered 9, after V lost 6 bases and J lost 1 base. The germline CDR1 and CDR2 sequences are MNHEY and SVGEGT. CDR3 loop: CASRRAGTESYEQYF. In DNA, the CDR3 is TGTGCCAGCAGACGCGCCGGGACAGAATCCTACGAGCAGTACTTC.

Regarding this clonotype: Possible read error: a much larger clone is one base away. The rearrangement uses TRBV15 and TRBJ1-1; weak D call: TRBD1 (5 bases). Per germline, CDR1 LNHNV and CDR2 YYDKDF (reference sequence). CDR3 length: 13 residues. V lost 1 base and J lost 4, with 7 bases in between. The CDR3 region is CATSRGQSTEAFF. DNA for the CDR3: TGTGCCACCAGCAGAGGACAGAGCACTGAAGCTTTCTTT.

This clonotype was detected ten times or more. V and J are TRBV2 and TRBJ1-2, with 8 bases fitting TRBD1. Germline CDR1 reads SNHLY; CDR2 reads FYNNEI. The ends lost 8 bases at V and 4 bases at J; junction bases unmatched: 6. The CDR3 totals 13 residues. The CDR3 bases are TGTGCCAGCGGACAGGGTAGAAGCTATGGCTACACCTTC. Protein: CASGQGRSYGYTF.

At least ten counts were recorded for this clonotype. V gene TRBV20-1 combines with J gene TRBJ2-1, with 10 nucleotides matching TRBD2. The CDR3 runs 14 residues. Unmatched junction bases numbered 9, after V lost 5 bases and J lost 8 bases. Germline assignment: CDR1 DFQATT and CDR2 SNEGSKA (reference sequence). This chain's CDR3 is CSAVSGGAFHEQFF. CDR3 in DNA: TGCAGTGCTGTAAGCGGGGGGGCTTTTCATGAGCAGTTCTTC.

This clonotype was counted many times. The chain links TRBV7-9 to TRBJ2-5; D could derive from TRBD1 or TRBD2 (6 bases each). Between the trimmed V and J ends, which lost 6 bases and 4 bases, there was a span of 15 bases. The CDR3 contains 14 residues. Germline V gene lookup returns CDR1 SEHNR and CDR2 FQNEAQ (reference sequence). DNA for the CDR3: TGTGCCAGCAGACTAGGAGGGGGTAGAGAGACCCAGTACTTC. The encoded protein is CASRLGGGRETQYF. The complete variable domain, with remaining parts taken from reference TRBV7-9 and TRBJ2-5, reads DTGVSQNPRHKITKRGQNVTFRCDPISEHNRLYWYRQTLGQGPEFLTYFQNEAQLEKSRLLSDRFSAERPKGSFSTLEIQRTEQGDSAMYLCASRLGGGRETQYFGPGTRLLVL.

The CDR3 coding sequence is TGCAGCGTTGGGGGGGAACCCTACGAGCAGTACTTC. Encoded protein: CSVGGEPYEQYF. The J gene is TRBJ2-7, the V gene TRBV29-1; maybe TRBD2 (6 bases). There are 12 residues in the CDR3. V shed 4 bases and J shed 2 bases, with 9 bases lying between them. Germline-derived CDR1 and CDR2 are SQVTM and ANQGSEA.

V is TRBV14 and J is TRBJ2-7, with a tentative D call TRBD2 (5 bases). Trimming shortened V by 4 bases and J by 6 bases, and 7 bases separated the two germline ends. This CDR3 contains 11 residues. Germline lookup yields CDR1 SGHDN and CDR2 FVKESK. The CDR3 nucleotides read TGTGCCAGCAGCCCGGGGATCGAGCAGTACTTC. Amino acid sequence: CASSPGIEQYF. Variable domain in full (rest from reference TRBV14 and TRBJ2-7): EAGVTQFPSHSVIEKGQTVTLRCDPISGHDNLYWYRRVMGKEIKFLLHFVKESKQDESGMPNNRFLAERTGGTYSTLKVQPAELEDSGVYFCASSPGIEQYFGPGTRLTVT.

The V and J genes are TRBV30 and TRBJ1-2; the D gene is possibly TRBD1 (5 bases). Trimming took off 3 bases at V and 2 bases at J, with 16 bases between the two ends. The germline V gene encodes CDR1 GTSNPN and CDR2 SVGIG (reference sequence). The CDR3 sequence is 15 residues long. CDR3 nucleotide sequence: TGTGCCTGGAGCCGACCCGGGGGAGGGAACTATGGCTACACCTTC. It encodes CAWSRPGGGNYGYTF.

This clonotype was detected ten times or more. The J gene is TRBJ2-3, the V gene TRBV9, with D possibly being TRBD2 (5 bases). CDR1 SGDLS and CDR2 YYNGEE come from the germline V gene. This CDR3 spans 14 amino acids. The germline V and J ends were trimmed by 0 bases and 6 bases, with 11 bases remaining between them. CDR3: CASSVAASLDTQYF. The CDR3 coding sequence is TGTGCCAGCAGCGTAGCTGCTAGCTTGGATACGCAGTATTTT. The whole variable domain, filled in from reference TRBV9 and TRBJ2-3, reads DSGVTQTPKHLITATGQRVTLRCSPRSGDLSVYWYQQSLDQGLQFLIQYYNGEERAKGNILERFSAQQFPDLHSELNLSSLELGDSALYFCASSVAASLDTQYFGPGTRLTVL.

There are many counts of this clonotype. V gene TRBV6-1 combines with J gene TRBJ2-7; possible D gene TRBD2, 5 bases. Germline CDR1 reads MNHNS; CDR2 reads SASEGT. The CDR3 is made up of 14 amino acids. The V end was cut by 4 bases, the J end by 3 bases, with 13 bases between. In DNA form, the CDR3 reads TGTGCCAGCAGTGCGCCGGGATTCGTCTACGAGCAGTACTTC. This gives the protein CASSAPGFVYEQYF.

The chain employs TRBV9 and TRBJ2-1; a weak D match, TRBD2 (5 bases). Trimming took off 3 bases at V and 6 bases at J, with 13 bases between the two ends. The germline V gene has CDR1 SGDLS and CDR2 YYNGEE. CDR3 length equals 14 residues. The CDR3 sequence: CASSAGSIANEQFF. CDR3 DNA: TGTGCCAGCAGCGCGGGGTCCATAGCCAATGAGCAGTTCTTC.

The table lists this clonotype with a few counts. This chain uses TRBV20-1 with TRBJ1-5; D gene uncertain. CDR1 is DFQATT and CDR2 is SNEGSKA in the germline V gene (reference sequence). V lost 0 bases, J lost 5 bases, and 14 bases lay in between. This CDR3 region has 15 residues. CDR3 protein: CSARDSQDPYQPQHF. The CDR3 DNA reads TGCAGTGCTAGAGATAGTCAGGACCCCTATCAGCCCCAGCATTTT.

This rearrangement joins TRBV20-1 to TRBJ2-1, with TRBD2 matching 12 bases. V dropped 3 bases and J dropped 7; count of bases not matched to a gene: 4. The germline V gene encodes CDR1 DFQATT and CDR2 SNEGSKA (reference sequence). This CDR3 spans 14 amino acids. This chain's CDR3 is CSASLAGGHNEQFF. The CDR3 nucleotides are TGCAGTGCTAGTCTAGCGGGGGGGCATAATGAGCAGTTCTTC.

This clonotype has just a few counts. This rearrangement joins TRBV30 to TRBJ2-1, with TRBD1 as a possible D gene (5 bases). The V end lost 0 bases, the J end lost 9 bases, and 18 bases lay between the germline ends. Germline V gene data show CDR1 as GTSNPN and CDR2 as SVGIG (reference sequence). The CDR3 is 15 amino acids. CDR3 amino acids: CAWSVNGWGQGEQFF. The CDR3 DNA sequence: TGTGCCTGGAGTGTAAACGGGTGGGGTCAGGGTGAGCAGTTCTTC.

This clonotype has a count of ten or more. V usage is TRBV7-9 and J usage is TRBJ2-3; D unresolved. Germline CDR1 reads SEHNR; CDR2 reads FQNEAQ (reference sequence). V was cut by 0 bases and J by 7 bases, with 2 bases left in between. The CDR3 extends over 11 amino acids. The CDR3 bases are TGTGCCAGCAGCTTAGCGAATACGCAGTATTTT. Its protein product is CASSLANTQYF.

This clonotype was recorded a few times. The V and J genes are TRBV6-5 and TRBJ2-2; D is uncertain. CDR1 is MNHEY and CDR2 is SVGAGI in the germline V gene. The CDR3 length is 15 residues. V lost 5 bases to trimming and J lost 5 bases, with 15 bases between them. This CDR3 reads CASSPPSSGTGELFF. The CDR3 bases are TGTGCCAGCAGTCCACCCTCAAGTGGGACCGGGGAGCTGTTTTTT.

Details on this clonotype: Germline is not matched at one junction end, which may reflect a read error. The chain joins TRBV14 to TRBJ1-2; D gene unclear. Germline V gene data show CDR1 as SGHDN and CDR2 as FVKESK. This CDR3 is 13 amino acids long. The CDR3 sequence is CASSQVWSYGYTF. In DNA form, the CDR3 reads TGTGCCAGCAGTCAAGTATGGTCCTATGGCTACACCTTC.

The chain has TRBV5-4 and TRBJ2-5; D gene unclear. The V end lost 4 bases, the J end lost 3 bases, and 13 bases lay between the germline ends. In germline, CDR1 is SGHNT, CDR2 YYREEE (reference sequence). The CDR3 spans 14 residues. The DNA for the CDR3 is TGTGCCAGCAGCCAGGACCAAAAAAAAGAGACCCAGTACTTC. Translation: CASSQDQKKETQYF.

Of note for this clonotype: This sequence may be a read error, since a much larger clone differs from it by one base. The V gene is TRBV30, the J gene TRBJ1-6; tentatively, D is TRBD1 (6 bases). The germline CDR1 and CDR2 sequences are GTSNPN and SVGIG (reference sequence). The ends were cut back, 2 bases at V and 18 bases at J, with 14 bases in the middle. This CDR3 spans 11 amino acids. For the CDR3, the DNA is TGTGCCTGGAGTCACCGGGACACCCCCCACTTT. It codes for CAWSHRDTPHF.

This clonotype was observed many times. The genes are TRBV11-2 and TRBJ2-3; 7 nucleotides agree with TRBD2. Germline CDR1 is SGHAT and CDR2 is FQNNGV. The CDR3 consists of 15 residues. The V and J ends lost 1 base and 6 bases, in that order; junction bases with no gene match: 7. Written as DNA, the CDR3 is TGTGCCAGCAGCTTAGGGCGGGGGTTAGGGGATACGCAGTATTTT. Residues: CASSLGRGLGDTQYF.

The sample holds a few counts of this clonotype. The genes are TRBV2 and TRBJ1-4; D is unresolved. This CDR3 has 16 residues. Germline V gene data show CDR1 as SNHLY and CDR2 as FYNNEI. V was cut by 6 bases and J by 0 bases, with 14 bases left in between. CDR3 nucleotide sequence: TGTGCCAGCAGAGATAGGACGGTTGCAACTAATGAAAAACTGTTTTTT. Amino acids: CASRDRTVATNEKLFF. Complete variable domain (other parts from reference TRBV2 and TRBJ1-4): EPEVTQTPSHQVTQMGQEVILRCVPISNHLYFYWYRQILGQKVEFLVSFYNNEISEKSEIFDDQFSVERPDGSNFTLKIRSTKLEDSAMYFCASRDRTVATNEKLFFGSGTQLSVL.

This clonotype was recorded a few times. A much more abundant neighbour one base away suggests this may be a read error. This chain joins TRBV4-1 and TRBJ2-1; 10 positions agree with TRBD1. This CDR3 contains 16 residues. Germline V gene lookup returns CDR1 MGHRA and CDR2 YSYEKL. With V trimmed by 2 bases and J by 13 bases, 14 bases remained unmatched. The CDR3, as DNA: TGCGCCAGCAGCCAACGTGGGACAGGGGTACGAGAGACCCAGTTCTTC. This gives the protein CASSQRGTGVRETQFF.

This clonotype was observed a few times. The genes are TRBV24-1 and TRBJ2-1, with TRBD2 as a possible D gene (5 bases). V lost 2 bases and J 16 bases, leaving 14 bases between the germline ends. The CDR3 has 12 residues. Per the germline V gene, CDR1 is KGHDR and CDR2 is SFDVKD. Written as DNA, the CDR3 is TGTGCCACCAGTGATTATAGCGAATCTTACTTCTTC. This codes for CATSDYSESYFF.

Turning to this clonotype: This sequence may be a read error, since a much larger clone differs from it by one base. CDR3 in DNA: TGCAGTGCTGGAGTCGGGGGGGTCTCCTACAATGAGCAGTACTTC. Translated, it gives CSAGVGGVSYNEQYF. The chain carries TRBV20-1 and TRBJ2-1, with TRBD2 matching over 8 bases. The J call may not be correct, given that the DNA end is closer to TRBJ2-7. The CDR3 runs 15 residues. Per germline, CDR1 DFQATT and CDR2 SNEGSKA (reference sequence).

The table lists this clonotype with a few counts. The V gene is TRBV11-2, the J gene TRBJ2-3, with D perhaps matching TRBD1 (6 bases). The CDR3 contains 21 residues. Per the germline V gene, CDR1 is SGHAT and CDR2 is FQNNGV. The ends were cut back, 0 bases at V and 1 base at J, with 26 bases in the middle. The CDR3 DNA sequence: TGTGCCAGCAGCTTAGACAATAGGGGACATTTCGCCAACGGGGGCACAGATACGCAGTATTTT. Encoded protein: CASSLDNRGHFANGGTDTQYF.

A remark on this clonotype: A single base separates this from a much larger clone, so it may be a read error. V and J are TRBV29-1 and TRBJ2-1; 7 nucleotides align to TRBD1. The CDR3 contains 11 residues. CDR1 and CDR2 (germline): SQVTM, ANQGSEA. The J segment lost 9 bases and the V segment lost 6 bases, leaving 5 bases of the junction unmatched. For the CDR3, the DNA is TGCAGCGTGACAGGGATTGGTGAGCAGTTCTTC. Its protein product is CSVTGIGEQFF.

This clonotype was counted between two and nine times. This sequence joins TRBV6-2 or TRBV6-3 and TRBJ2-7, with no clear D. Trimming left V 5 bases short and J 2 bases short, with 10 bases between. This CDR3 region has 13 residues. CDR1 and CDR2 from the germline V gene are MNHEY and SVGEGT. The CDR3 nucleotides read TGTGCCAGCAGTCGCCCCCTGGCCTACGAGCAGTACTTC. This gives the protein CASSRPLAYEQYF.

This clonotype was observed at least ten times. This chain joins TRBV5-1 and TRBJ2-2; no clear D gene. Trimming took off 2 bases at V and 7 bases at J, with 3 bases between the two ends. The CDR3 sequence is 11 residues long. Germline V gene data show CDR1 as SGHRS and CDR2 as YFSETQ. The CDR3 region has the DNA TGCGCCAGCAGCTTAATCGGGGAGCTGTTTTTT. This sequence encodes CASSLIGELFF.

This clonotype has ten or more counts. The V call is TRBV7-2, the J call TRBJ2-3, with D uncertain. The CDR3 is made up of 15 amino acids. Germline V gives CDR1 SGHTA, CDR2 FQGNSA. The V gene lost 5 bases and the J gene lost 1 base, with 13 bases spanning the gap. CDR3 nucleotides: TGTGCCAGCAGCCATTACAAAACCGGCACAGATACGCAGTATTTT. The encoded protein is CASSHYKTGTDTQYF.